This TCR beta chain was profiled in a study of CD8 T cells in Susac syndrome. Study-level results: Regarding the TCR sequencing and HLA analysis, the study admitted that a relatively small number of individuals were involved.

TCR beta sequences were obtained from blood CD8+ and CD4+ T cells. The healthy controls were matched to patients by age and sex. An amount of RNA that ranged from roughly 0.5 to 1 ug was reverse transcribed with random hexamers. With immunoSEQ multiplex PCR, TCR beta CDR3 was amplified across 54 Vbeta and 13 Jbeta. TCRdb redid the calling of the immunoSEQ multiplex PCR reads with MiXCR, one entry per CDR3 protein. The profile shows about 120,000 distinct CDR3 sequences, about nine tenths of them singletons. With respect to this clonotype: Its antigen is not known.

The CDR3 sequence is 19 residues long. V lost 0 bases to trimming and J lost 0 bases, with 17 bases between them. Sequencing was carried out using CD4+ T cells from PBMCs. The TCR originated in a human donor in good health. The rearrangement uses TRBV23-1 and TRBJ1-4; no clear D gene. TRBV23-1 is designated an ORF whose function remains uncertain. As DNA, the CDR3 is TGCGCCAGCAGTCAATCGGCTCGCAGGATGACTGCAACTAATGAAAAACTGTTTTTT. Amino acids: CASSQSARRMTATNEKLFF.